These 12 T cell receptor beta chains share one sample of origin, sequenced in a study of blood T cell repertoires in COVID-19. Libraries were prepared by immunoSEQ multiplex PCR; TCRdb keeps only in-frame clonotypes and omits some of them. The sample contains 61,000 or so clones, around 85% of which appear only once. The material sequenced was peripheral blood. Every receptor here comes from a woman in her 70s with acute or convalescent COVID-19.

The chain combines TRBV4-3 with TRBJ2-7, with 9 bases identical to TRBD2. V lost 0 bases to trimming and J lost 0 bases; unmatched junction nucleotides: 6. CDR1 is LGHNA and CDR2 is YSLEER in the germline V gene. The CDR3 loop spans 17 amino acids. CDR3 nucleotide sequence: TGCGCCAGCAGCCAAGATAGTCGCGGGGGGGCCTCCTACGAGCAGTACTTC. It codes for CASSQDSRGGASYEQYF.

This chain uses TRBV6-6 with TRBJ1-2, with D possibly TRBD1 on 5 matching bases. Germline assignment: CDR1 MNHNY and CDR2 SVGAGI (reference sequence). V lost 4 bases and J 4 bases, leaving 10 bases between the germline ends. This CDR3 spans 13 amino acids. Written as DNA, the CDR3 is TGTGCCAGCAGTTCGGGACTCAGCTATGGCTACACCTTC. It is translated as CASSSGLSYGYTF.

The chain uses TRBV7-3 and TRBJ1-4; possible D gene TRBD1, 5 bases. The germline CDR1 and CDR2 sequences are SGHTA and FQGTGA. CDR3 length: 13 amino acids. Trimming shortened V by 0 bases and J by 7 bases, and 6 bases separated the two germline ends. Written as DNA, the CDR3 is TGTGCCAGCAGCTTAACGGGGGGTGAAAAACTGTTTTTT. It is translated as CASSLTGGEKLFF. Based on the CDR3 plus reference TRBV7-3 and TRBJ1-4, the full variable domain is GAGVSQTPSNKVTEKGKYVELRCDPISGHTALYWYRQSLGQGPEFLIYFQGTGAADDSGLPNDRFFAVRPEGSVSTLKIQRTERGDSAVYLCASSLTGGEKLFFGSGTQLSVL.

The genes are TRBV7-6 and TRBJ1-4; 9 bases are a match to TRBD1. Unmatched junction bases numbered 9, after V lost 5 bases and J lost 8 bases. The germline CDR1 and CDR2 sequences are SGHVS and FNYEAQ. The CDR3 is 15 amino acids. CDR3 loop: CASSRATGGGEKLFF. The CDR3 DNA follows: TGTGCCAGCAGCAGAGCGACAGGGGGTGGGGAAAAACTGTTTTTT. Full variable domain (missing parts from reference TRBV7-6 and TRBJ1-4): GAGVSQSPRYKVTKRGQDVALRCDPISGHVSLYWYRQALGQGPEFLTYFNYEAQQDKSGLPNDRFSAERPEGSISTLTIQRTEQRDSAMYRCASSRATGGGEKLFFGSGTQLSVL.

The chain uses TRBV27 and TRBJ1-4, with D maybe TRBD1 (5 bases). In germline, CDR1 is MNHEY, CDR2 SMNVEV (reference sequence). V was clipped by 2 bases and J by 12 bases, with 16 bases between them. This CDR3 comprises 14 residues. CDR3 nucleotide sequence: TGTGCCAGCAGTTTAATGCGGGGGGGGGTTGAACTGTTTTTT. This codes for CASSLMRGGVELFF.

The rearrangement links TRBV2 to TRBJ1-1, with D possibly TRBD1 on 5 matching bases. V lost 8 bases, J lost 5 bases, and 18 bases lay in between. This CDR3 region has 14 residues. The germline CDR1 and CDR2 sequences are SNHLY and FYNNEI. Here the CDR3 reads CASYYETKGTEAFF. Here the CDR3 DNA reads TGTGCCAGCTATTATGAGACCAAGGGGACTGAAGCTTTCTTT.

The chain is built from TRBV19 and TRBJ1-1, with 8 bases that match TRBD1. Germline V gene data show CDR1 as LNHDA and CDR2 as SQIVND (reference sequence). V lost 6 bases to trimming and J lost 6 bases; unmatched junction nucleotides: 15. The CDR3 is 16 amino acids. The CDR3 DNA reads TGTGCCAGTAGCCGGGGGACAGGAGCTAGGGGACCTGAAGCTTTCTTT. Translated: CASSRGTGARGPEAFF.

This clone has only one observation. This sequence joins TRBV5-1 and TRBJ1-1; 10 bases line up with TRBD1. CDR3 length: 13 residues. Germline lookup yields CDR1 SGHRS and CDR2 YFSETQ. Trimming cost V 7 bases and J 4 bases; bases outside gene matches: 4. The CDR3 reads CASQGQGSTEAFF. Written as DNA, the CDR3 is TGCGCCAGCCAGGGACAGGGGAGCACTGAAGCTTTCTTT.

The chain is built from TRBV12-2 and TRBJ2-1; the DNA was not compared with TRBD2, the D call given in the table. TRBV12-2 is deemed a pseudogene. CDR3 size: 14 residues. The CDR3 region is CASRPRGVYNEQFF. The CDR3 nucleotides are TGTGCAAGTCGCCCTCGGGGGGTTTACAATGAGCAGTTCTTC.

The V gene is TRBV6-5, the J gene TRBJ2-7; 11 bases match TRBD1. CDR3 length: 15 residues. J gave up 4 bases and V 10 bases, and 12 bases lay outside the gene matches. Germline V gene lookup returns CDR1 MNHEY and CDR2 SVGAGI. The CDR3 sequence: CAIVTRTGGRYEQYF. CDR3 in DNA: TGTGCCATCGTGACGAGGACAGGGGGCAGGTACGAGCAGTACTTC.

The rearrangement links TRBV13 to TRBJ2-1, with 10 bases lining up with TRBD2. Germline lookup yields CDR1 PRHDT and CDR2 FYEKMQ (reference sequence). This CDR3 spans 16 amino acids. Trimming took 4 bases from V and 5 from J; bases not matched to a gene: 8. The CDR3 DNA follows: TGTGCCAGCAGCTCTGCACGAGCGGGGGGGCACAATGAGCAGTTCTTC. Translated: CASSSARAGGHNEQFF.

V is TRBV6-4 and J is TRBJ2-3; D is perhaps TRBD2 (7 bases). CDR1 is MRHNA and CDR2 is SNTAGT in the germline V gene. The CDR3 covers 14 residues. The ends were cut back, 2 bases at V and 5 bases at J, with 11 bases in the middle. The CDR3 region is CASSDEGGKDTQYF. CDR3 sequence (DNA): TGTGCCAGCAGTGACGAGGGGGGGAAAGATACGCAGTATTTT.